A single sample gave rise to the 11 T cell receptor beta chains below, sequenced in a study of T cells after posttransplantation cyclophosphamide. Measured with immunoSEQ multiplex PCR; TCRdb has only the in-frame clones, and not every one. The data hold more than 3,500 clones, with about 59% observed a single time. Material for sequencing was memory CD8+ T cells sorted from blood. These receptors came from a man aged 25 to 45 in good health and a related stem cell transplant donor.

This clone was found a few times. This chain links TRBV9 with TRBJ2-1, with TRBD2 as a possible D gene (6 bases). The germline V gene has CDR1 SGDLS and CDR2 YYNGEE. Trimming stripped 3 bases from V and 4 bases from J, with 11 bases between. The CDR3 is made up of 14 amino acids. Written as DNA, the CDR3 is TGTGCCAGCAGCGCGCAGGACTATTACAATGAGCAGTTCTTC. Translated: CASSAQDYYNEQFF.

Concerning this clone itself: Within the sample, other DNA sequences also encode this same CDR3. The gene calls are TRBV9 and TRBJ2-7; the D gene is possibly TRBD1 (6 bases). The CDR3 length is 15 residues. The germline gives CDR1 SGDLS, CDR2 YYNGEE. Trimming removed 8 bases at V and 4 bases at J, with 22 bases between. CDR3 sequence reads: CASCIEQGTAYEQYF. The CDR3, as DNA: TGTGCCAGTTGCATCGAGCAGGGGACGGCATACGAGCAGTACTTC.

This chain links TRBV7-8 with TRBJ1-5, with a weak D call TRBD1 (5 bases). CDR3 size: 15 residues. V dropped 2 bases and J dropped 4 bases, with 12 bases sitting between them. Germline assignment: CDR1 SGHVS and CDR2 FQNEAQ. CDR3 DNA: TGTGCCAGCAGCTTATGGGGGGAGGCAAATCAGCCCCAGCATTTT. Its translation is CASSLWGEANQPQHF.

The rearrangement links TRBV12-5 to TRBJ2-7; TRBD2 might be the D (5 bases). Between the trimmed V and J ends, which lost 5 bases and 7 bases, there was a span of 9 bases. The CDR3 extends over 11 amino acids. The germline gives CDR1 LGHNT, CDR2 FRNRAP. The CDR3 DNA follows: TGTGCTAGTGGTCCCTCGGGAGAGCAGTACTTC. It translates to CASGPSGEQYF.

This clone came up a few times. Its ends do not fully match the called genes, so a read error is possible. The V gene is TRBV7-3, the J gene TRBJ2-7, with 12 positions matching TRBD2. Germline lookup yields CDR1 SGHTA and CDR2 FQGTGA. This CDR3 has 11 residues. CDR3 amino acids: CASSLGLAGSF. Here the CDR3 DNA reads TGTGCCAGCAGCTTAGGACTAGCGGGGAGCTTC.

This chain links TRBV15 with TRBJ2-1; TRBD1 matches 9 bases. Germline V gene sequence: CDR1 LNHNV, CDR2 YYDKDF (reference sequence). The CDR3 has 14 amino acids. The trim removed 1 base at V and 5 bases at J, leaving 0 bases unmatched. The CDR3 nucleotides are TGTGCCACCAGCAGAGGACAGGGGGACAATGAGCAGTTCTTC. It codes for CATSRGQGDNEQFF.

As to this clone: Other DNA sequences within the sample encode an identical CDR3. The chain links TRBV9 to TRBJ2-7; D is possibly TRBD1 (6 bases). Germline CDR1 reads SGDLS; CDR2 reads YYNGEE. Trimming removed 8 bases from V and 4 bases from J, with 22 bases in between. The CDR3 contains 15 residues. The CDR3 nucleotides are TGTGCCAGTAGCATCGGACAGAAGACGGCATACGAGCAGTACTTC. Translated: CASSIGQKTAYEQYF.

V gene TRBV9 combines with J gene TRBJ2-1; D not resolved. The germline CDR1 and CDR2 sequences are SGDLS and YYNGEE. Trimming left V 1 base short and J 5 bases short, with 13 bases between. The CDR3 is 15 amino acids. The CDR3 sequence is CASSVWNGVDNEQFF. The CDR3 DNA is TGTGCCAGCAGCGTATGGAACGGAGTGGACAATGAGCAGTTCTTC. The full variable domain, its missing parts supplied by reference TRBV9 and TRBJ2-1, is DSGVTQTPKHLITATGQRVTLRCSPRSGDLSVYWYQQSLDQGLQFLIQYYNGEERAKGNILERFSAQQFPDLHSELNLSSLELGDSALYFCASSVWNGVDNEQFFGPGTRLTVL.

This chain joins TRBV6-1 and TRBJ2-1; 8 nucleotides align to TRBD1. The CDR3 runs 15 residues. Germline CDR1 MNHNS, CDR2 SASEGT. V was clipped by 7 bases and J by 6 bases; unmatched bases: 11. The CDR3 bases are TGTGCCAGCATCACGGACAGGGCAGGGGCCAATGAGCAGTTCTTC. This gives the protein CASITDRAGANEQFF.

This chain uses TRBV27 with TRBJ1-2; a possible D gene is TRBD1 (6 bases). Trimming removed 6 bases from V and 0 bases from J, with 20 bases in between. This CDR3 is built from 17 residues. Germline lookup yields CDR1 MNHEY and CDR2 SMNVEV (reference sequence). Here the CDR3 reads CASSQGGGGGANYGYTF. The CDR3 DNA reads TGTGCCAGCAGCCAAGGGGGGGGAGGGGGGGCTAACTATGGCTACACCTTC.

This clone was found once. The junction does not match germline at one end; this may be a read error. The chain has TRBV6-6 and TRBJ2-2; weak D call: TRBD2 (5 bases). This CDR3 has 12 residues. Germline assignment: CDR1 MNHNY and CDR2 SVGAGI (reference sequence). CDR3 region: CAGSEGTGELFF. The DNA of the CDR3 is TGTGCCGGCAGTGAGGGAACCGGGGAGCTGTTTTTT.